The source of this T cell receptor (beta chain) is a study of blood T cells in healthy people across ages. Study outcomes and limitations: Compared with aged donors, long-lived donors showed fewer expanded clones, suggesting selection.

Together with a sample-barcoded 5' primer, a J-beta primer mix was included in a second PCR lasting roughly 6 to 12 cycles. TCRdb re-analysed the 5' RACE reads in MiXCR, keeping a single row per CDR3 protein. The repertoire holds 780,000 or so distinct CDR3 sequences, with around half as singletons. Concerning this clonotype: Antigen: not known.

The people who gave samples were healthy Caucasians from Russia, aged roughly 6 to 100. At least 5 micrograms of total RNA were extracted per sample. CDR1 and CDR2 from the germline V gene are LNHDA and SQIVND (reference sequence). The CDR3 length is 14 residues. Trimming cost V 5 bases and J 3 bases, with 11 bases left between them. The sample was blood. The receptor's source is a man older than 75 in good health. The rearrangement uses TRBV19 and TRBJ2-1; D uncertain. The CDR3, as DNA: TGTGCCAGTAGTCCCCAGACACTCTACAATGAGCAGTTCTTC. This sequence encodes CASSPQTLYNEQFF.